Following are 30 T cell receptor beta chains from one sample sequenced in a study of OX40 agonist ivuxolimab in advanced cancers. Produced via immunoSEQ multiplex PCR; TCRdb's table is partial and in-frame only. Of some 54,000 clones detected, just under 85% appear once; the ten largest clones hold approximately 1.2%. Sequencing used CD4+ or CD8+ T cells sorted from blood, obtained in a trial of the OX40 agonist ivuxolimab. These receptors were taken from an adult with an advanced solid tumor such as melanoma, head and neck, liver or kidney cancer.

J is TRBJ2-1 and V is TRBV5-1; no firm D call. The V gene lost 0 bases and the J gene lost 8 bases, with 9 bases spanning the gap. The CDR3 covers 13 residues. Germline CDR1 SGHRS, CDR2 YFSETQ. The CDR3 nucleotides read TGCGCCAGCAGCTTGGACAGCTTGGATGAGCAGTTCTTC. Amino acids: CASSLDSLDEQFF.

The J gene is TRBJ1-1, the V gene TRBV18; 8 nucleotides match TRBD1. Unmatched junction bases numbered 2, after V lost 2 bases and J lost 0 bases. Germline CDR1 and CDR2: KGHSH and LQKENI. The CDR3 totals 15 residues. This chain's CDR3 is CASSPRTGLNTEAFF. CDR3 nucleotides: TGTGCCAGCTCACCAAGGACAGGGTTGAACACTGAAGCTTTCTTT.

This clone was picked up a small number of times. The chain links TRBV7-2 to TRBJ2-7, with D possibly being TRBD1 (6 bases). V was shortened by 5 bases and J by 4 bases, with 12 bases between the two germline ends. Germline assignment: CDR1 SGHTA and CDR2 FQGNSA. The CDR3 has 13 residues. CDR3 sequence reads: CASSTGISYEQYF. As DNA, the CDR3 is TGTGCCAGCAGCACAGGGATTTCTTACGAGCAGTACTTC.

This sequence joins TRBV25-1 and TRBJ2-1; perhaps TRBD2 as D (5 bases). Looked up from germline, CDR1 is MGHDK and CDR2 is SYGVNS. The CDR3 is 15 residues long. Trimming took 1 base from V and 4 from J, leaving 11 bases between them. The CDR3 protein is CASSESGRKYNEQFF. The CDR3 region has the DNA TGTGCCAGCAGTGAATCGGGGAGAAAATACAATGAGCAGTTCTTC.

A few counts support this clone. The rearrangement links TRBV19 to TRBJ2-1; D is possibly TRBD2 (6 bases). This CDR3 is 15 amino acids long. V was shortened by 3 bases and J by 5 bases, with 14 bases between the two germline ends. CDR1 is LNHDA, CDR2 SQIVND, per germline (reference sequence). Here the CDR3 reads CASSIKGGANNEQFF. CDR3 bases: TGTGCCAGTAGTATTAAGGGCGGGGCTAACAATGAGCAGTTCTTC.

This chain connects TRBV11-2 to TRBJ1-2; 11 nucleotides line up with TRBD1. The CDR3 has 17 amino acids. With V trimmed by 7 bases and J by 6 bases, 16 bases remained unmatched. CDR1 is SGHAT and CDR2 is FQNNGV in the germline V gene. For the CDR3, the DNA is TGTGCCAGCACCTCGCTGCAAGGACAGGGGGCGCAGAATGGCTACACCTTC. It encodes CASTSLQGQGAQNGYTF.

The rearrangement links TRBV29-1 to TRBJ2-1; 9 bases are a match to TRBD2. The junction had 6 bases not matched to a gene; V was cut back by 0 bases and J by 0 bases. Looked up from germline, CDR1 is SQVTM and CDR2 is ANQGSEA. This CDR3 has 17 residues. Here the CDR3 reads CSVEDVQREDSYNEQFF. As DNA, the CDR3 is TGCAGCGTTGAAGACGTTCAGCGGGAGGACTCCTACAATGAGCAGTTCTTC.

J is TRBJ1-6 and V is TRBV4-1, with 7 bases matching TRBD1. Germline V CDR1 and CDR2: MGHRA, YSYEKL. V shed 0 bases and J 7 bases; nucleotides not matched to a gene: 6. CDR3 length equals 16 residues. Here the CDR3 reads CASSQDTGTENSPLHF. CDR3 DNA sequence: TGCGCCAGCAGCCAAGATACCGGGACAGAAAATTCACCCCTCCACTTT.

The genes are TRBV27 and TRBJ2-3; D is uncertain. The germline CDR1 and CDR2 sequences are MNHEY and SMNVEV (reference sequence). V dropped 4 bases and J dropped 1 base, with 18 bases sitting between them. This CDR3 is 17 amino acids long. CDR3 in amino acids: CASSSSSAGYGTDTQYF. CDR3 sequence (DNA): TGTGCCAGCAGTTCCTCTTCGGCCGGATATGGCACAGATACGCAGTATTTT.

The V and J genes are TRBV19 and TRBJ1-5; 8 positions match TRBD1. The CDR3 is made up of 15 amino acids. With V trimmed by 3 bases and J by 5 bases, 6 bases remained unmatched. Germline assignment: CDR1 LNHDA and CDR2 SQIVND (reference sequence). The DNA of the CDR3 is TGTGCCAGTAGTATCGGCCAGGGGGCCGATCAGCCCCAGCATTTT. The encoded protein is CASSIGQGADQPQHF.

CDR3 region: CASSRTGKETQYF. DNA of the CDR3: TGTGCCAGCAGCAGGACAGGGAAGGAGACCCAGTACTTC. This sequence joins TRBV2 and TRBJ2-5; TRBD1 matches at 8 bases. CDR3 length equals 13 residues. V shed 6 bases and J 5 bases; nucleotides not matched to a gene: 5. CDR1 is SNHLY and CDR2 is FYNNEI in the germline V gene.

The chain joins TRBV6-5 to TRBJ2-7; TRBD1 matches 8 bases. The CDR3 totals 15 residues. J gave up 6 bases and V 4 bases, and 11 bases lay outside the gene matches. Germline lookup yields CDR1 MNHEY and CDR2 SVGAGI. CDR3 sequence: CASSLGLTGVAEQYF. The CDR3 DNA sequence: TGTGCCAGCAGTTTGGGGCTGACAGGGGTAGCCGAGCAGTACTTC.

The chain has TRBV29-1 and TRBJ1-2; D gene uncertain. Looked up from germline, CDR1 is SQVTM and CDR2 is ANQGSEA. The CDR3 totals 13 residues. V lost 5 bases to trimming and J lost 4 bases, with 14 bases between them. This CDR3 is CSVQPEPSYGYTF. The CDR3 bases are TGCAGCGTTCAACCAGAACCAAGCTATGGCTACACCTTC.

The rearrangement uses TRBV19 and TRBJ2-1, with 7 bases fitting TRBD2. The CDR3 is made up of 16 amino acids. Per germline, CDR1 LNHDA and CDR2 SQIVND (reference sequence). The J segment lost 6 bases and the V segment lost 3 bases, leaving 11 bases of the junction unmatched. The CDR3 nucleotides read TGTGCCAGTAGTATTAGGAGGGAGGGCCGAACCAATGAGCAGTTCTTC. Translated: CASSIRREGRTNEQFF.

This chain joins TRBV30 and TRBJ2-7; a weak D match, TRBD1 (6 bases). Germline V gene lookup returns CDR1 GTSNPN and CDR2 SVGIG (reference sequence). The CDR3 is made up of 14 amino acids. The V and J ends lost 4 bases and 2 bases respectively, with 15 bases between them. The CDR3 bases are TGTGCCTGGACCTCCGACAGGTATCCCTACGAGCAGTACTTC. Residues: CAWTSDRYPYEQYF. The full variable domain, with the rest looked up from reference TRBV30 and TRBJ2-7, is SQTIHQWPATLVQPVGSPLSLECTVEGTSNPNLYWYRQAAGRGLQLLFYSVGIGQISSEVPQNLSASRPQDRQFILSSKKLLLSDSGFYLCAWTSDRYPYEQYFGPGTRLTVT.

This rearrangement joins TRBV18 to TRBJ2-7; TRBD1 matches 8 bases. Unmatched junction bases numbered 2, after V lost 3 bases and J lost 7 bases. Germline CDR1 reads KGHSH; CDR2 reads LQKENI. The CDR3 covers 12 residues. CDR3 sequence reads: CASSPGQGEQYF. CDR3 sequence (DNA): TGTGCCAGCTCACCTGGACAGGGTGAGCAGTACTTC. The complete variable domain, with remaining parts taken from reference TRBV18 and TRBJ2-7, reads NAGVMQNPRHLVRRRGQEARLRCSPMKGHSHVYWYRQLPEEGLKFMVYLQKENIIDESGMPKERFSAEFPKEGPSILRIQQVVRGDSAAYFCASSPGQGEQYFGPGTRLTVT.

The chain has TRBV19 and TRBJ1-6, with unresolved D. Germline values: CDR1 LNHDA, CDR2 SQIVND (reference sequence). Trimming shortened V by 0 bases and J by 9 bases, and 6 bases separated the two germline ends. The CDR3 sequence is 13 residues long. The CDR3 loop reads CASSIDRGSPLHF. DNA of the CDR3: TGTGCCAGTAGTATAGATCGCGGTTCACCCCTCCACTTT.

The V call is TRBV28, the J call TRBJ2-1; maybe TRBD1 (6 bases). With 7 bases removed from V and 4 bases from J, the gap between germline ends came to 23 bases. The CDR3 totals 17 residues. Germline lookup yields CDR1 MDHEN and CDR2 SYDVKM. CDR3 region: CASISRYTRDKYNEQFF. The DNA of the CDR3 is TGTGCCAGCATTTCCCGGTATACTAGGGACAAATACAATGAGCAGTTCTTC.

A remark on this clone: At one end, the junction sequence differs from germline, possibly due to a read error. The CDR3 loop reads CASSLAGTGVMNTEAFF. The CDR3 coding sequence is TGTGCCAGCAGCCTAGCTGGGACAGGAGTTATGAACACTGAAGCTTTCTTT. The genes are TRBV7-2 and TRBJ1-1; TRBD1 agrees at 8 bases. Germline loops: CDR1 SGHTA, CDR2 FQGNSA. This CDR3 contains 17 residues.

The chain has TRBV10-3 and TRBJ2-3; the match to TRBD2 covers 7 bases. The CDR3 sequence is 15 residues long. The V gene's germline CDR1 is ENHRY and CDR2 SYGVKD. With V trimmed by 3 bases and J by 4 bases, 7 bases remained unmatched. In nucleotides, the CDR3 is TGTGCCATCAGTGACTCTAGCGGAGGTGCAGATACGCAGTATTTT. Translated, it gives CAISDSSGGADTQYF.

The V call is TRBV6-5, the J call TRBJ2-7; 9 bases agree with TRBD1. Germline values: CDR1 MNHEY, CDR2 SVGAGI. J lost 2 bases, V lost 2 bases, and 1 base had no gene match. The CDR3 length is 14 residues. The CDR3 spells CASSYGTGTYEQYF. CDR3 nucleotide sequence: TGTGCCAGCAGTTACGGGACAGGGACCTACGAGCAGTACTTC.

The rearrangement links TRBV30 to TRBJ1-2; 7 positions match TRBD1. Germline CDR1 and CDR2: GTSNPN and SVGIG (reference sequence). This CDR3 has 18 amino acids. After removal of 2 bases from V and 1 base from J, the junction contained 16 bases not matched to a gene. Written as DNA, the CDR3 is TGTGCCTGGAGTATGTGGAGGGGGCAACTGAGGGATAACTATGGCTACACCTTC. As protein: CAWSMWRGQLRDNYGYTF.

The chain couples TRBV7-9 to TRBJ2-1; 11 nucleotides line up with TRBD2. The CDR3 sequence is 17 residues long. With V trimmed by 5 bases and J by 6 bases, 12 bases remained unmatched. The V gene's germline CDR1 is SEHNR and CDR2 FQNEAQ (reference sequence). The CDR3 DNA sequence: TGTGCCAGCAGCCTTCGATCGGGGACTAGCGGAACCAATGAGCAGTTCTTC. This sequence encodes CASSLRSGTSGTNEQFF.

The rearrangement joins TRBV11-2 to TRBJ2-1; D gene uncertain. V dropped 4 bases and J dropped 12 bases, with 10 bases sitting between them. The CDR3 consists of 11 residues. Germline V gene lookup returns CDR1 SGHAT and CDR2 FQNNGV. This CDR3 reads CASSSVLGQFF. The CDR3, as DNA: TGTGCCAGCAGCTCTGTACTGGGGCAGTTCTTC.

CDR3 protein: CASSGTGGFYEQYF. The CDR3 bases are TGTGCCAGCAGCGGGACGGGGGGATTCTACGAGCAGTACTTC. The rearrangement links TRBV6-5 to TRBJ2-7; 7 positions agree with TRBD2. CDR1 MNHEY and CDR2 SVGAGI come from the germline V gene. The CDR3 sequence is 14 residues long. V lost 6 bases, J lost 3 bases, and 8 bases stayed unmatched.

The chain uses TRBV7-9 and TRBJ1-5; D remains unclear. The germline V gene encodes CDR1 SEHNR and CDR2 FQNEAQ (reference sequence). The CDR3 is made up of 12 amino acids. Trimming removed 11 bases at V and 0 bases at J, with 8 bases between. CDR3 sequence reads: CASSGSNQPQHF. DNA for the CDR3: TGTGCCTCTTCCGGTAGCAATCAGCCCCAGCATTTT.

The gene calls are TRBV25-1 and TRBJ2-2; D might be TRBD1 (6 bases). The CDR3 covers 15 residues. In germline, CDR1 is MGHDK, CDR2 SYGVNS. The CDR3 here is CASQGTTPNTGELFF. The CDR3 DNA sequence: TGTGCTAGCCAGGGGACAACCCCGAACACCGGGGAGCTGTTTTTT.

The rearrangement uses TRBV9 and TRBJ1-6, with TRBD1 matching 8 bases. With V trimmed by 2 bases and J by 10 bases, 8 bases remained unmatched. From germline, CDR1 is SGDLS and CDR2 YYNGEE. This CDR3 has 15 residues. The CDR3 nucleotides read TGTGCCAGCAGCGTTTGGGAGACAGGGGAATCACCCCTCCACTTT. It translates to CASSVWETGESPLHF.

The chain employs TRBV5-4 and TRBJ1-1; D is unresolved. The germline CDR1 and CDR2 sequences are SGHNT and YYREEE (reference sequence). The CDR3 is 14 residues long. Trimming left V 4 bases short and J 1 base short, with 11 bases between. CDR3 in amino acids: CASSLRGANTEAFF. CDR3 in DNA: TGTGCCAGCAGCCTCAGAGGCGCGAACACTGAAGCTTTCTTT.

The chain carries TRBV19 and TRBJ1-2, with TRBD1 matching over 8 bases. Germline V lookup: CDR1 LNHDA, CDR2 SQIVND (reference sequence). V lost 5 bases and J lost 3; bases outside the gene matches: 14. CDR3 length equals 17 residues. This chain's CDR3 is CASSPLSGTGTYYGYTF. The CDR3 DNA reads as TGTGCCAGTAGTCCCCTCTCCGGGACAGGAACCTACTATGGCTACACCTTC.